This T cell receptor (beta chain) was sequenced for a study of shared clonotypes between healthy human individuals. The naive CD8 population came from CD45RO-negative cells selected for CCR7, without terminally differentiated effector memory CD45RA+ cells. Concerning this clone itself: Other DNA sequences in the sample encode the same CDR3.

CDR1 and CDR2 (germline): MNHEY, SMNVEV (reference sequence). Trimming pared 3 bases from V and 0 bases from J, leaving 9 bases between. The CDR3 runs 15 residues. Data came from immunoSEQ multiplex PCR; TCRdb stores just in-frame clones and leaves some out. The repertoire holds about 1.9 million clones, 85% to 95% seen once, with around 1.8% in the top ten. The sequence derives from a man aged 18 to 30 in good health. Some clones in this sample may be carry-over from other donors' samples. This chain uses TRBV27 with TRBJ2-1, with D perhaps TRBD1 (6 bases). The sample taken for sequencing was naive CD8+ T cells from PBMCs. As DNA, the CDR3 is TGTGCCAGCAGTTTCGGACAGAGCTCCTACAATGAGCAGTTCTTC. It specifies CASSFGQSSYNEQFF.